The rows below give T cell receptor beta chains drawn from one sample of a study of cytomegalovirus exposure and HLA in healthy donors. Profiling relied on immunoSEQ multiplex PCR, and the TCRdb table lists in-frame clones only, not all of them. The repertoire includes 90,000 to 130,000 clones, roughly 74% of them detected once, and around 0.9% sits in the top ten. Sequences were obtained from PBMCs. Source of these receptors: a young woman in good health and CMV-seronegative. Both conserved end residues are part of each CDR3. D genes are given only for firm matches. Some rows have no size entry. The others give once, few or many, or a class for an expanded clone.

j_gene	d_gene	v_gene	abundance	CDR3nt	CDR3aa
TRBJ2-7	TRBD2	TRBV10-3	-	TGTGCCGTGGGGCGGGAGGGTCCGTCCGAGCAGTACTTC	CAVGREGPSEQYF
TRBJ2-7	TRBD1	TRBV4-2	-	TGTGCCAGCAGCCAAAGGGGGCCGGAGGACTCCTACGAGCAGTACTTC	CASSQRGPEDSYEQYF
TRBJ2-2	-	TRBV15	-	TGTGCCACCGAGGGAAAAAACACCGGGGAGCTGTTTTTT	CATEGKNTGELFF
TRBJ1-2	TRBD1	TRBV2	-	TGTGCCAGCAGGTCCGGGACAGACGTCTATGGCTACACCTTC	CASRSGTDVYGYTF
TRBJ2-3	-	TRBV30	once	TGTGCCTGGAGAGATCTAAGGGACTTCACAGATACGCAGTATTTT	CAWRDLRDFTDTQYF
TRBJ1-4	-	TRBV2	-	TGTGCCAGCAGGACGGGGGTCGTGGAAAAACTGTTTTTT	CASRTGVVEKLFF
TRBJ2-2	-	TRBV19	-	TGTGCCAGTAGTATGGGCATAGGATTGAACACCGGGGAGCTGTTTTTT	CASSMGIGLNTGELFF
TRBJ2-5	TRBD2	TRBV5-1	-	TGCGCCAGCAGCTTTTCCCCTACTAGCGGCCAAGAGACCCAGTACTTC	CASSFSPTSGQETQYF
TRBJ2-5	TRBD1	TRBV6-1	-	TGTGCCAGCAATTCACCGGGACAGATACAAGAGACCCAGTACTTC	CASNSPGQIQETQYF
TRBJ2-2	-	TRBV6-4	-	TGTGCCAGCAGTGATTCCGGGGCCGGGGAGCTGTTTTTT	CASSDSGAGELFF
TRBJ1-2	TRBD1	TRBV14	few	TGTGCCAGCAGCCGTCCCGGGACAGGGAGGGAAGGCTACACCTTC	CASSRPGTGREGYTF
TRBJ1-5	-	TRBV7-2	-	TGTGCCAGCAGCGGACCGGGGTCCTCCGCGGGCAATCAGCCCCAGCATTTT	CASSGPGSSAGNQPQHF
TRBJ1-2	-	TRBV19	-	TGTGCCAGTAGTATAGCCGACAGTATCATCTCCTATGGCTACACCTTC	CASSIADSIISYGYTF
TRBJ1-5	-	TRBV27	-	TGTGCCAGCAGACGTGGGACGGGAGAGTGGGCCCAGCATTTT	CASRRGTGEWAQHF
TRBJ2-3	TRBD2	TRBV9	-	TGTGCCAGCAGCTACATGGGGCTAGCGGAGAACACAGATACGCAGTATTTT	CASSYMGLAENTDTQYF
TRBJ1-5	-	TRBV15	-	TGTGCCACCAGCAGAGATGAGGGAGGAGCCCAGCATTTT	CATSRDEGGAQHF
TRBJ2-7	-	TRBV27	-	TGTGCCAGCAAAGCATCGGGGGAAAACCGCGAGCAGTACTTC	CASKASGENREQYF
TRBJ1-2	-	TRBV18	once	TGTGCCAGCTCACCCGGACAGAGAGACTATGGCTACACCTTC	CASSPGQRDYGYTF
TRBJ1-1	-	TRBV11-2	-	TGTGCCAGCAGCTCCCTCGGGAACACTGAAGCTTTCTTT	CASSSLGNTEAFF
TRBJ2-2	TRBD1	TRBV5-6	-	TGTGCCAGCAGCGCCCCCGGGACAGGGAATAGTCCCGGGGAGCTGTTTTTT	CASSAPGTGNSPGELFF
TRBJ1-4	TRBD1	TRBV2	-	TGTGCCAGCCATCGGACAGGGCGTAATGAAAAACTGTTTTTT	CASHRTGRNEKLFF
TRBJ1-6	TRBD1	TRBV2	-	TGTGCCAGCAGCCGGGACAGCGAACATTCACCCCTCCACTTT	CASSRDSEHSPLHF
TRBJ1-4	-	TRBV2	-	TGTGCCAGCGGCCAACAGGGAGGGGATGAAAAACTGTTTTTT	CASGQQGGDEKLFF
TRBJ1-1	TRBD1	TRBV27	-	TGTGCCAGCAGGGCAACAGGGGCGGGGGGAGGCACTGAAGCTTTCTTT	CASRATGAGGGTEAFF
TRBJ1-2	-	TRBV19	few	TGTGCCAGCCAGGGATCGACGGACTATGGCTACACCTTC	CASQGSTDYGYTF
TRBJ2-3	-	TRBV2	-	TGTGCCCGCGGGGTAGCGGACAGGTGGTATTTT	CARGVADRWYF
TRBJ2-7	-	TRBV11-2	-	TGTGCCAGCAGCCCAATACCGAATTTCAGCTACGAGCAGTACTTC	CASSPIPNFSYEQYF
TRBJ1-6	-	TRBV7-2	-	TGTGCCAGCAGCTTAGGGACAGTTAATTCACCCCTCCACTTT	CASSLGTVNSPLHF
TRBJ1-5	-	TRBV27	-	TGTGCCAGCAGTTTATCACAGTTTCTGCCCCAGCATTTT	CASSLSQFLPQHF
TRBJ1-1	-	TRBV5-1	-	TGCGCCAGCAGCCGGGGTATGGACACTGAAGCTTTCTTT	CASSRGMDTEAFF
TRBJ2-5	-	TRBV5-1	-	TGCGCCAGCAGCTTGGGGCAGTCCTTCGGGGAGACCCAGTACTTC	CASSLGQSFGETQYF
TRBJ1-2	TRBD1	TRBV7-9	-	TGTGCCAGCAGCGCCGGGACAGAGCTCAACTATGGCTACACCTTC	CASSAGTELNYGYTF
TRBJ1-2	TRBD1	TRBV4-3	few	TGCGCCAGCAGCCCACTAGGGGACAGTTCCATGGAATTCTATGGCTACACCTTC	CASSPLGDSSMEFYGYTF
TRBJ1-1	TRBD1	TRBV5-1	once	TGCGCCAGCAGCTTGACTGGACAGGGCGCTGAAGCTTTCTTT	CASSLTGQGAEAFF
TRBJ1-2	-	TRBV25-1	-	TGTGCCAGCAGTGAAATCGAAGGGGTTAAAGGCTACACCTTC	CASSEIEGVKGYTF
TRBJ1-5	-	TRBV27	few	TGTGCCAGCAGTAGTTCCCCAGGGACCCAGCATTTT	CASSSSPGTQHF
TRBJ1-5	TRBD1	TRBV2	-	TGTGCCAGCAGTTCCGGGACAGGGCGGCAGCCCCAGCATTTT	CASSSGTGRQPQHF
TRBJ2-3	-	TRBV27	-	TGTGCCAGCACACAATTCGGAGTCGCCTCCACAGATACGCAGTATTTT	CASTQFGVASTDTQYF
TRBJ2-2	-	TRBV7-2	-	TGTGCCAGCAGCTTAGCGCGAGTCGACAGACAGAACACCGGGGAGCTGTTTTTT	CASSLARVDRQNTGELFF
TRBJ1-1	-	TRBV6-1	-	TGTGCCAGCAGTGAGACCACGACAGGTTACACTGAAGCTTTCTTT	CASSETTTGYTEAFF
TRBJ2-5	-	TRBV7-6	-	TGTGCCAGCAGCTTATGGGGGGACCAAGAGACCCAGTACTTC	CASSLWGDQETQYF
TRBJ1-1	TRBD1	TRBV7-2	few	TGTGCCAGCAGCCTAAGACAGGGGAACACTGAAGCTTTCTTT	CASSLRQGNTEAFF
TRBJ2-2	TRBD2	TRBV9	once	TGTGCCAGCAGCGTGGGACTAGCGGGACTCGGGGAGCTGTTTTTT	CASSVGLAGLGELFF
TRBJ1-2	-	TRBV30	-	TGTGCCTGGAGAACCTTCGAGCTTTATGGCTACACCTTC	CAWRTFELYGYTF
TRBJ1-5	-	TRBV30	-	TGTGCCTGGAGTGTAGCCGGGGTGGGGAATCAGCCCCAGCATTTT	CAWSVAGVGNQPQHF
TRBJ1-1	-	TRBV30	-	TGTGCCTGGAGTGTCGTCAGGGGGAACACTGAAGCTTTCTTT	CAWSVVRGNTEAFF
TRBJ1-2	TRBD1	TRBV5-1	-	TGCGCCAGCAGCCTGGAACCGGGACAGGGTCCTGGCTACACCTTC	CASSLEPGQGPGYTF
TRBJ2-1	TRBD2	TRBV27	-	TGTGCCAGCAGTTTATTACTCCCAGCGGGAGTCTCCTACAATGAGCAGTTCTTC	CASSLLLPAGVSYNEQFF
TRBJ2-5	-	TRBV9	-	TGTGCCAGCAGCGTAGGAGGGCGAGGAGAGACCCAGTACTTC	CASSVGGRGETQYF
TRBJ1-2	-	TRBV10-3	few	TGTGCCATCAGTTCCACAGGGCTACATGGCTACACCTTC	CAISSTGLHGYTF